Listed below are T cell receptor beta chains from one sample, sequenced in a study of shared clonotypes between healthy human individuals. Method: immunoSEQ multiplex PCR; TCRdb's copy keeps in-frame clones and lacks some. The profile shows over 2 million clones, about 90% of them singletons. Sequencing was performed on naive CD4+ T cells from PBMCs. The receptors originated from a man between 18 and 29 years old in good health. Some clones in this sample may be carry-over from other donors' samples. CDR3s include the opening cysteine and the closing phenylalanine or tryptophan. Each record gives: V gene, J gene, clone size, D gene, CDR3 DNA, CDR3 protein. The D gene is left open where the match is weak. Size is stated for part of the rows, as once, few or many counts, or as a class when the clone is expanded.

V: TRBV7-2
J: TRBJ1-1
size: -
D: -
DNA: TGTGCCAGCAGCTTACGATACAACACTGAAGCTTTCTTT
CDR3: CASSLRYNTEAFF

V: TRBV4-1
J: TRBJ2-3
size: -
D: TRBD2
DNA: TGCGCCAGCAGCCAAGATTCTGACCCATCGGGACTAGCGGGAGGGCCGACAGATACGCAGTATTTT
CDR3: CASSQDSDPSGLAGGPTDTQYF

V: TRBV19
J: TRBJ2-2
size: -
D: -
DNA: TGTGCCAGTATTGGGCAGAGGGGGAACACCGGGGAGCTGTTTTTT
CDR3: CASIGQRGNTGELFF

V: TRBV2
J: TRBJ1-3
size: -
D: -
DNA: TGTGCCAGCAGTCTAACACCGTCTGGAAACACCATATATTTT
CDR3: CASSLTPSGNTIYF

V: TRBV7-6
J: TRBJ2-1
size: -
D: -
DNA: TGTGCCAGCAGCTATACCACAGTTAGCTCCTACAATGAGCAGTTCTTC
CDR3: CASSYTTVSSYNEQFF

V: TRBV4-1
J: TRBJ1-3
size: -
D: -
DNA: TGCGCCAGCAGCCAACCCAAAACTGAAAGCTCTGGAAACACCATATATTTT
CDR3: CASSQPKTESSGNTIYF

V: TRBV7-9
J: TRBJ2-7
size: -
D: TRBD1
DNA: TGTGCCAGCAGCCAAGGGACAGGGGGCCCGTACGAGCAGTACTTC
CDR3: CASSQGTGGPYEQYF

V: TRBV15
J: TRBJ1-4
size: -
D: -
DNA: TGTGCCACCAGCACAACAGGGTTGGTTAGATATGAAAAACTGTTTTTT
CDR3: CATSTTGLVRYEKLFF

V: TRBV19
J: TRBJ2-2
size: -
D: TRBD2
DNA: TGTGCCAGTAACATAAGAGGGACTAGCGGGCCTCGCGGCACCGGGGAGCTGTTTTTT
CDR3: CASNIRGTSGPRGTGELFF

V: TRBV27
J: TRBJ2-1
size: -
D: TRBD2
DNA: TGTGCCAGCAGTCGGACTAGCGCCTACAATGAGCAGTTCTTC
CDR3: CASSRTSAYNEQFF

V: TRBV30
J: TRBJ1-5
size: -
D: -
DNA: TGTGCCTGGAGTACCGAAGGAATACAGCCCCAGCATTTT
CDR3: CAWSTEGIQPQHF

V: TRBV7-2
J: TRBJ2-5
size: -
D: -
DNA: TGTGCCAGCAGCCCCCGGGCAGTGGCGCGGCAAGAGACCCAGTACTTC
CDR3: CASSPRAVARQETQYF

V: TRBV11-3
J: TRBJ2-2
size: -
D: -
DNA: TGTGCCAGCAGCCAAAGGACTGTTTCCACCGGGGAGCTGTTTTTT
CDR3: CASSQRTVSTGELFF

V: TRBV30
J: TRBJ1-2
size: -
D: -
DNA: TGTGCCTGGAGTATGACAGTTAACTATGGCTACACCTTC
CDR3: CAWSMTVNYGYTF

V: TRBV7-2
J: TRBJ2-5
size: -
D: TRBD1
DNA: TGTGCCAGCAGCAGACGGACAGGACCCTTGGGGGAGACCCAGTACTTC
CDR3: CASSRRTGPLGETQYF

V: TRBV28
J: TRBJ1-2
size: -
D: TRBD1
DNA: TGTGCCAGCCTCGGGAGGGGGCGTCTTGCCGGCTACACCTTC
CDR3: CASLGRGRLAGYTF

V: TRBV6-5
J: TRBJ1-5
size: few
D: -
DNA: TGTGCCAGCAGTTACTCGTATCCGCCGAATCAGCCCCAGCATTTT
CDR3: CASSYSYPPNQPQHF

V: TRBV18
J: TRBJ1-1
size: -
D: TRBD1
DNA: TGTGCCAGCTCACCACGACAGGGGGCCCGTGAAGGCACTGAAGCTTTCTTT
CDR3: CASSPRQGAREGTEAFF

V: TRBV28
J: TRBJ2-3
size: -
D: -
DNA: TGTGCCAGCAGTTTTATGAGATCAATTGGCACCACAGATACGCAGTATTTT
CDR3: CASSFMRSIGTTDTQYF

V: TRBV19
J: TRBJ2-2
size: -
D: TRBD2
DNA: TGTGCCAGTAGAGGGACTAGCGGCACCGGGGAGCTGTTTTTT
CDR3: CASRGTSGTGELFF

V: TRBV29-1
J: TRBJ1-4
size: -
D: -
DNA: TGCAGCGTTCGCAGCCCCGCAACTAATGAAAAACTGTTTTTT
CDR3: CSVRSPATNEKLFF

V: TRBV5-1
J: TRBJ1-4
size: -
D: -
DNA: TGCGCCAGCAGCTTGTATTTCGGGGAAAATGAAAAACTGTTTTTT
CDR3: CASSLYFGENEKLFF

V: TRBV6-5
J: TRBJ1-3
size: -
D: -
DNA: TGTGCCAGCAGTTACTCGAAGGAACTCTTATATTTT
CDR3: CASSYSKELLYF

V: TRBV5-1
J: TRBJ1-1
size: -
D: TRBD1
DNA: TGCGCCAGCAGCATGGACAGGGTTGGCACTGAAGCTTTCTTT
CDR3: CASSMDRVGTEAFF

V: TRBV6-6
J: TRBJ1-5
size: -
D: -
DNA: TGTGCCAGCAGTTACGGTCGCAGGGAGGGTCAGCCCCAGCATTTT
CDR3: CASSYGRREGQPQHF

V: TRBV5-1
J: TRBJ2-1
size: -
D: -
DNA: TGCGCCAGCAGCTTTCTAACGGACCACTCCTACAATGAGCAGTTCTTC
CDR3: CASSFLTDHSYNEQFF

V: TRBV6-5
J: TRBJ1-2
size: -
D: -
DNA: TGTGCCAGCAGTTACTCGAGTCAGGGTTATGGCTACACCTTC
CDR3: CASSYSSQGYGYTF

V: TRBV6-5
J: TRBJ2-2
size: -
D: TRBD2
DNA: TGTGCCAGCAGTTACTCAGCGGGAGGGCCCGGGGAGCTGTTTTTT
CDR3: CASSYSAGGPGELFF

V: TRBV6-5
J: TRBJ2-5
size: -
D: -
DNA: TGTGCCAGCAGTTACTCCCTAGCAAGCCAAGAGACCCAGTACTTC
CDR3: CASSYSLASQETQYF

V: TRBV5-4
J: TRBJ2-3
size: -
D: -
DNA: TGTGCCAGCAGCTTAGTTGCGGGAACCACAGATACGCAGTATTTT
CDR3: CASSLVAGTTDTQYF

V: TRBV7-2
J: TRBJ2-4
size: -
D: -
DNA: TGTGCCAGCACGGACAGAAACATTCAGTACTTC
CDR3: CASTDRNIQYF

V: TRBV18
J: TRBJ1-1
size: -
D: -
DNA: TGTGCCAGCTCACTAGGCATGAACACTGAAGCTTTCTTT
CDR3: CASSLGMNTEAFF

V: TRBV2
J: TRBJ2-3
size: -
D: -
DNA: TGTGCCAGCAGCATCAGGCCCTTGGGTCCAGATACGCAGTATTTT
CDR3: CASSIRPLGPDTQYF

V: TRBV7-7
J: TRBJ2-1
size: -
D: TRBD1
DNA: TGTGCCAGCAGCTTGGGGACAGGGTCCTACAATGAGCAGTTCTTC
CDR3: CASSLGTGSYNEQFF

V: TRBV2
J: TRBJ1-5
size: few
D: -
DNA: TGTGCCAGCAGCTTAGGGAGCAATCAGCCCCAGCATTTT
CDR3: CASSLGSNQPQHF

V: TRBV5-6
J: TRBJ2-1
size: -
D: TRBD2
DNA: TGTGCCAGCAGCTTCCGACCGACTAGCTATCCCTACAATGAGCAGTTCTTC
CDR3: CASSFRPTSYPYNEQFF

V: TRBV27
J: TRBJ1-2
size: -
D: TRBD1
DNA: TGTGCCAGCAGTTTCCGAACAGGGGGCGCATCCAACTATGGCTACACCTTC
CDR3: CASSFRTGGASNYGYTF

V: TRBV28
J: TRBJ1-2
size: -
D: -
DNA: TGTGCCAGCAGTTCGGTGGGAGTCAGCTATGGCTACACCTTC
CDR3: CASSSVGVSYGYTF

V: TRBV4-1
J: TRBJ1-3
size: -
D: TRBD1
DNA: TGCGCCAGCAGCCAAGGGACAGGTGTATACTCTGGAAACACCATATATTTT
CDR3: CASSQGTGVYSGNTIYF

V: TRBV9
J: TRBJ1-2
size: -
D: -
DNA: TGTGCCAGCAGCCCCGCGGACTATGGCTACACCTTC
CDR3: CASSPADYGYTF

V: TRBV2
J: TRBJ2-3
size: -
D: -
DNA: TGTGCCAGCATGATGGATACGCAGTATTTT
CDR3: CASMMDTQYF

V: TRBV12-5
J: TRBJ1-1
size: -
D: TRBD1
DNA: TGTGCTAGTGCTCTACAGGGGGGAATCACTGAAGCTTTCTTT
CDR3: CASALQGGITEAFF